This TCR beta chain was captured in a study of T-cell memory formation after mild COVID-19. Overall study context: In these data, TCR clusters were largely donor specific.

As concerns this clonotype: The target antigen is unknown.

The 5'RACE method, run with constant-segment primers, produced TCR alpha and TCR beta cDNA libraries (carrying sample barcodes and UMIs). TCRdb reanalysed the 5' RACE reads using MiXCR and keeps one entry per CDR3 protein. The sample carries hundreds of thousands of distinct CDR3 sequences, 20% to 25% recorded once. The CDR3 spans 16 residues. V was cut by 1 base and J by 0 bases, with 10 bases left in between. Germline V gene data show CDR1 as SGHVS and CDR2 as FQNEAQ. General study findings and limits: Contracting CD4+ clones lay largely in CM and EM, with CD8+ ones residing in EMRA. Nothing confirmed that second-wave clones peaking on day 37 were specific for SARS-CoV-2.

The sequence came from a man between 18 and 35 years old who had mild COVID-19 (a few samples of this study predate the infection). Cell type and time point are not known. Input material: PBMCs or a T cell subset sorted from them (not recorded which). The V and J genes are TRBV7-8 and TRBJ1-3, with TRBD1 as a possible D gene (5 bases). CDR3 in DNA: TGTGCCAGCAGCTTAGGGACGGGGGGCTCTGGAAACACCATATATTTT. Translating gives CASSLGTGGSGNTIYF. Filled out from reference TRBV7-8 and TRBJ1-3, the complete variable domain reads GAGVSQSPRYKVAKRGQDVALRCDPISGHVSLFWYQQALGQGPEFLTYFQNEAQLDKSGLPSDRFFAERPEGSVSTLKIQRTQQEDSAVYLCASSLGTGGSGNTIYFGEGSWLTVV.